This T cell receptor beta chain was found in a study of OX40 agonist ivuxolimab in advanced cancers. Study overall: Patients' therapy was ivuxolimab, an antibody that acts as an agonist of OX40 (CD134). Recorded diagnoses for dose-escalation patients were hepatocellular carcinoma, melanoma, renal cell or head and neck cancer. Partial responses were achieved by three patients, one with hepatocellular carcinoma and two with cutaneous melanoma.

With regard to this clone: The antigen remains unidentified.

This CDR3 has 16 residues. This table comes from immunoSEQ multiplex PCR, and its TCRdb copy is limited to in-frame clones, with some not included. The repertoire consists of about 79,000 clones, with approximately 94% occurring once and the leading ten covering around 10%. Study-level results: Relative to CD4+, CD8+ T cells held more expanded clones on average.

Sequenced here: CD4+ or CD8+ T cells sorted from blood, sampled in a trial of the OX40 agonist ivuxolimab. The TCR originated in an adult with an advanced solid tumor such as melanoma, head and neck, liver or kidney cancer. This chain connects TRBV21-1 to TRBJ2-2; the table's D gene call, TRBD2, was not cross checked with the DNA. TRBV21-1 is a documented pseudogene. In DNA, the CDR3 is TGTGCCAGCAGCAGCCCCGGGGAGCATTACACCGGGGAGCTGTTTTTT. It yields the protein CASSSPGEHYTGELFF.